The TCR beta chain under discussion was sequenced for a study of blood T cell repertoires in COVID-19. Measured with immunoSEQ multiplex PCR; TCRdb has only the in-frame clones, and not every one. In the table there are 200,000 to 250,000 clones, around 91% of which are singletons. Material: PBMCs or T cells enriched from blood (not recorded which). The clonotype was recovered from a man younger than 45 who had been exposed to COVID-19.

The CDR3 nucleotides are TGCAGTGCTAGTACAGAAGGGGGACTAGTAGGTTTTGAGCAGTTCTTC. Encoded protein: CSASTEGGLVGFEQFF. The chain couples TRBV20-1 to TRBJ2-1; 8 positions agree with TRBD2. This CDR3 is 16 amino acids long. With 3 bases clipped from V and 9 bases from J, the junction kept 16 bases outside the gene matches. Germline lookup yields CDR1 DFQATT and CDR2 SNEGSKA (reference sequence).